Below, 16 T cell receptor beta chains from the same sample are listed, as sequenced in a study of blood T cell repertoires in COVID-19. Only in-frame clones appear in the TCRdb table, and some are missing; sequencing was by immunoSEQ multiplex PCR. This sample carries roughly 200,000 clones, 75% to 85% of them seen once, and the ten largest clones take about 11%. The sample was PBMCs or T cells enriched from blood (not recorded which). These receptors all stem from a man aged 40-49 years who had recovered from COVID-19.

The chain recombines TRBV5-8 with TRBJ2-1; D call uncertain. Trimming took off 1 base at V and 0 bases at J, with 14 bases between the two ends. Per the germline V gene, CDR1 is SGHTS and CDR2 is YDEGEE. The CDR3 covers 17 residues. CDR3 sequence (DNA): TGTGCCAGCAGCTTGATCGGAGATGCTAGCTCCTACAATGAGCAGTTCTTC. Translating gives CASSLIGDASSYNEQFF.

A single count supports this clone. The rearrangement joins TRBV10-3 to TRBJ1-1; 8 bases fit TRBD1. Per the germline V gene, CDR1 is ENHRY and CDR2 is SYGVKD. The CDR3 consists of 15 residues. V was pared by 0 bases and J by 4 bases, with 4 bases of the junction left unmatched. CDR3 region: CAISESDREGTEAFF. Here the CDR3 DNA reads TGTGCCATCAGTGAGTCGGACAGGGAGGGCACTGAAGCTTTCTTT.

This clone was seen a handful of times. The chain is built from TRBV29-1 and TRBJ1-2; D gene unclear. Trimming removed 3 bases at V and 5 bases at J, with 13 bases between. Germline values: CDR1 SQVTM, CDR2 ANQGSEA. The CDR3 totals 13 residues. The CDR3 region is CSVEEEAVYGYTF. The CDR3 coding sequence is TGCAGCGTTGAGGAGGAGGCTGTTTATGGCTACACCTTC.

The chain couples TRBV14 to TRBJ2-7; TRBD1 matches 9 bases. The CDR3 contains 17 residues. With V trimmed by 3 bases and J by 3 bases, 12 bases remained unmatched. Germline V CDR1 and CDR2: SGHDN, FVKESK. The CDR3 bases are TGTGCCAGCAGCCACTTTCAAGGACAGGGGATTCACTACGAGCAGTACGTC. Encoded protein: CASSHFQGQGIHYEQYV.

The count of this clone is one. The rearrangement uses TRBV2 and TRBJ2-1, with D unresolved. V was trimmed by 6 bases and J by 9 bases, leaving 15 bases between them. The germline V gene encodes CDR1 SNHLY and CDR2 FYNNEI. This CDR3 is built from 13 residues. The CDR3 bases are TGTGCCAGCAGCTTCCTTCGAGAAGCTGAGCAGTTCTTC. It codes for CASSFLREAEQFF.

V gene TRBV6-4 combines with J gene TRBJ2-3; 10 bases are shared with TRBD2. With V trimmed by 5 bases and J by 0 bases, 2 bases remained unmatched. CDR1 and CDR2 (germline): MRHNA, SNTAGT. The CDR3 runs 15 residues. The CDR3 region is CASSPTSGSTDTQYF. The CDR3 nucleotides read TGTGCCAGCAGTCCGACTAGCGGGAGCACAGATACGCAGTATTTT.

V and J are TRBV18 and TRBJ1-1, with D perhaps matching TRBD1 (5 bases). The CDR3 runs 14 residues. V shed 4 bases and J shed 3 bases, with 12 bases lying between them. CDR1 is KGHSH, CDR2 LQKENI, per germline. The CDR3 DNA reads as TGTGCCAGCTCACAAAGCGGGGGTTACACTGAAGCTTTCTTT. Encoded protein: CASSQSGGYTEAFF.

V gene TRBV15 combines with J gene TRBJ1-1, with a tentative D call TRBD1 (6 bases). From germline, CDR1 is LNHNV and CDR2 YYDKDF (reference sequence). The CDR3 is 17 residues long. Deletions cut 0 bases from V and 2 bases from J, with 16 bases between. CDR3: CATSRDLVTGLNTEAFF. CDR3 DNA: TGTGCCACCAGCAGAGATCTTGTTACAGGGCTAAACACTGAAGCTTTCTTT.

The chain is built from TRBV4-3 and TRBJ2-1; 7 bases are a match to TRBD1. The V gene's germline CDR1 is LGHNA and CDR2 YSLEER. V was clipped by 1 base and J by 7 bases; unmatched bases: 1. The CDR3 runs to 13 residues. This CDR3 reads CASSQARGNEQFF. The CDR3, as DNA: TGCGCCAGCAGCCAAGCCAGGGGGAATGAGCAGTTCTTC.

CDR3 sequence reads: CASSLLRGLGEKLFF. The CDR3 DNA is TGTGCCAGCAGCTTACTCAGGGGGCTGGGGGAAAAACTGTTTTTT. The chain is built from TRBV11-2 and TRBJ1-4; 8 nucleotides agree with TRBD1. V lost 2 bases and J lost 8; bases outside the gene matches: 7. The CDR3 consists of 15 residues. Germline lookup yields CDR1 SGHAT and CDR2 FQNNGV.

The rearrangement joins TRBV29-1 to TRBJ2-1, with D tentatively TRBD2 (6 bases). The V gene's germline CDR1 is SQVTM and CDR2 ANQGSEA. The CDR3 totals 13 residues. Trimming stripped 1 base from V and 8 bases from J, with 12 bases between. CDR3 in DNA: TGCAGCGTTGAAGGGCCCCCGGGAGATGAGCAGTTCTTC. Translation gives CSVEGPPGDEQFF.

The chain links TRBV12-3 or TRBV12-4 to TRBJ1-2; D might be TRBD1 (6 bases). With 5 bases removed from V and 2 bases from J, the gap between germline ends came to 9 bases. This CDR3 is built from 13 residues. The CDR3 DNA sequence: TGTGCCAGCAGTCCGGACAGAAACTATGGCTACACCTTC. Translating it yields CASSPDRNYGYTF.

V usage is TRBV28 and J usage is TRBJ2-1, with 10 bases identical to TRBD2. Germline values: CDR1 MDHEN, CDR2 SYDVKM. This CDR3 region has 17 residues. J gave up 0 bases and V 6 bases, and 8 bases lay outside the gene matches. The CDR3 loop reads CASSPLAGLSSYNEQFF. In nucleotides, the CDR3 is TGTGCCAGCAGCCCACTAGCGGGACTGAGCTCCTACAATGAGCAGTTCTTC.

This clone appeared a few times. The chain has TRBV28 and TRBJ2-5; tentatively, D is TRBD2 (6 bases). This CDR3 is 14 amino acids long. Germline V CDR1 and CDR2: MDHEN, SYDVKM. The V end was cut by 2 bases, the J end by 3 bases, with 10 bases between. CDR3 sequence reads: CASSLAGIEETQYF. The CDR3 DNA follows: TGTGCCAGCAGTTTAGCGGGAATAGAAGAGACCCAGTACTTC.

The J gene is TRBJ1-1, the V gene TRBV15, with 9 bases lining up with TRBD1. The CDR3 runs 16 residues. Germline-derived CDR1 and CDR2 are LNHNV and YYDKDF (reference sequence). V dropped 4 bases and J dropped 0; count of bases not matched to a gene: 6. The CDR3 DNA sequence: TGTGCCACCAGCATCGGACAGGGGCTTATGAACACTGAAGCTTTCTTT. Its protein product is CATSIGQGLMNTEAFF.

The chain recombines TRBV15 with TRBJ2-5; 8 bases line up with TRBD2. Germline CDR1 is LNHNV and CDR2 is YYDKDF (reference sequence). The CDR3 contains 15 residues. V was clipped by 5 bases and J by 2 bases; unmatched bases: 7. CDR3 DNA sequence: TGTGCCACCAGCCGTTTAGCGGGGACACAAGAGACCCAGTACTTC. Translation gives CATSRLAGTQETQYF.